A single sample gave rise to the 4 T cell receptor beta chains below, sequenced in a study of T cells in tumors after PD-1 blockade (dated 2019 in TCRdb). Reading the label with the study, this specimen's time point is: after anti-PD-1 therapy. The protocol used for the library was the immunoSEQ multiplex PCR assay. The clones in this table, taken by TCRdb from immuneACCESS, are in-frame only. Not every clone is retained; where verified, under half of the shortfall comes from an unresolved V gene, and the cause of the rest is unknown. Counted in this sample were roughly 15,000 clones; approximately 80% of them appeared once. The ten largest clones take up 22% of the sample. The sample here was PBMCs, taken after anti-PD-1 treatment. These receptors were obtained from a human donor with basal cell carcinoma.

The DNA of the CDR3 is TGCGCCAGCAGCCAAGATGTGAGAGGAGCACAGTTTCCTGAAGCTTTCTTT. Protein: CASSQDVRGAQFPEAFF. This sequence joins TRBV4-3 and TRBJ1-1; the D is unclear. The V gene's germline CDR1 is LGHNA and CDR2 YSLEER. Trimming pared 0 bases from V and 6 bases from J, leaving 20 bases between. The CDR3 spans 17 residues.

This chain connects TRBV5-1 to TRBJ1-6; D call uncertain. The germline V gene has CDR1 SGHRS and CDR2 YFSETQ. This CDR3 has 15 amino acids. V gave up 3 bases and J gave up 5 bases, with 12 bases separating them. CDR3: CASSSITGNNSPLHF. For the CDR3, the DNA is TGCGCCAGCAGCTCGATTACGGGCAATAATTCACCCCTCCACTTT. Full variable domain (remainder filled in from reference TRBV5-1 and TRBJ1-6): KAGVTQTPRYLIKTRGQQVTLSCSPISGHRSVSWYQQTPGQGLQFLFEYFSETQRNKGNFPGRFSGRQFSNSRSEMNVSTLELGDSALYLCASSSITGNNSPLHFGNGTRLTVT.

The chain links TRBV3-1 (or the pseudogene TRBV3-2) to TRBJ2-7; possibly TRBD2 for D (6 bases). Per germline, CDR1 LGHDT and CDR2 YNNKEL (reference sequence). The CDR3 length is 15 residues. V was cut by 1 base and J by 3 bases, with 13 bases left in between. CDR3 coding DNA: TGTGCCAGCAGCCAAGGGGCTAGCGTGTTCTACGAGCAGTACTTC. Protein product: CASSQGASVFYEQYF.

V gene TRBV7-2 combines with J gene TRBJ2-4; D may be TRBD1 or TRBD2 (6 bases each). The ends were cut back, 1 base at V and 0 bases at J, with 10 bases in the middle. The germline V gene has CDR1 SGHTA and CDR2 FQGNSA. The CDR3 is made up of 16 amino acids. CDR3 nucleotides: TGTGCCAGCAGCTTAGAGGGGGGACTAGCCAAAAACATTCAGTACTTC. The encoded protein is CASSLEGGLAKNIQYF. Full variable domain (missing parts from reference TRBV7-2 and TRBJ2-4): GAGVSQSPSNKVTEKGKDVELRCDPISGHTALYWYRQSLGQGLEFLIYFQGNSAPDKSGLPSDRFSAERTGGSVSTLTIQRTQQEDSAVYLCASSLEGGLAKNIQYFGAGTRLSVL.